One sample yielded the 31 T cell receptor beta chains listed below, sequenced in a study of shared clonotypes between healthy human individuals. The table came from immunoSEQ multiplex PCR; TCRdb's copy has only in-frame clones and leaves some out. The data contain around 1.9 million clones, just over 90% of them seen just once; the ten biggest clones take up over 1.5%. CD45RO-negative CD8 cells positively selected for CCR7 made up the naive population, which excluded terminally differentiated effector memory CD45RA+ cells. The sequencing input was naive CD8+ T cells from PBMCs. The receptors were gathered from a man aged 18 to 30 in good health. Some clones in this sample may be carry-over from other donors' samples.

The rearrangement links TRBV10-3 to TRBJ1-4, with D unresolved. The length of the CDR3 is 14 residues. CDR1 ENHRY and CDR2 SYGVKD come from the germline V gene. Trimming shortened V by 2 bases and J by 5 bases, and 9 bases separated the two germline ends. The CDR3 sequence is CAISEGYLNEKLFF. In DNA, the CDR3 is TGTGCCATCAGTGAGGGATACTTGAATGAAAAACTGTTTTTT.

This clone was recorded only once. This sequence joins TRBV28 and TRBJ2-7, with D unresolved. The germline V gene encodes CDR1 MDHEN and CDR2 SYDVKM. Trimming cost V 5 bases and J 2 bases, with 10 bases left between them. This CDR3 is built from 13 residues. The CDR3 sequence is CASSPGVAYEQYF. In DNA form, the CDR3 reads TGTGCCAGCAGTCCCGGCGTTGCCTACGAGCAGTACTTC.

V usage is TRBV4-3 and J usage is TRBJ2-7, with 9 positions matching TRBD2. Germline-derived CDR1 and CDR2 are LGHNA and YSLEER. This CDR3 comprises 17 residues. Trimming cost V 1 base and J 3 bases; bases outside gene matches: 10. The CDR3 bases are TGCGCCAGCAGCCAAGGTGCCCGGCTAGCGGGAAACTACGAGCAGTACTTC. Its translation is CASSQGARLAGNYEQYF.

The CDR3 protein is CASSSGGGTYEQYF. CDR3 nucleotide sequence: TGTGCCAGCAGCTCCGGGGGGGGGACCTACGAGCAGTACTTC. The rearrangement links TRBV7-8 to TRBJ2-7; the match to TRBD2 covers 8 bases. Germline values: CDR1 SGHVS, CDR2 FQNEAQ. V gave up 4 bases and J gave up 2 bases; unmatched junction bases: 4. This CDR3 has 14 residues.

This chain uses TRBV2 with TRBJ1-4; TRBD1 agrees at 8 bases. Unmatched junction bases numbered 4, after V lost 6 bases and J lost 4 bases. Looked up from germline, CDR1 is SNHLY and CDR2 is FYNNEI. The CDR3 is 14 amino acids. The CDR3 DNA reads TGTGCCAGCAGAGACAGGGGATTTAATGAAAAACTGTTTTTT. It encodes CASRDRGFNEKLFF.

The rearrangement uses TRBV6-5 and TRBJ2-3; D ambiguous. Germline CDR1 is MNHEY and CDR2 is SVGAGI. V was shortened by 4 bases and J by 2 bases, with 7 bases between the two germline ends. The length of the CDR3 is 13 residues. As DNA, the CDR3 is TGTGCCAGCAGTTTGCTAAACACAGATACGCAGTATTTT. This translates into CASSLLNTDTQYF.

The chain uses TRBV9 and TRBJ2-7; 11 positions agree with TRBD1. This CDR3 is built from 14 residues. Germline CDR1 reads SGDLS; CDR2 reads YYNGEE. With 3 bases clipped from V and 6 bases from J, the junction kept 5 bases outside the gene matches. CDR3 sequence: CASSADRGQVEQYF. CDR3 in DNA: TGTGCCAGCAGCGCGGACAGGGGGCAGGTCGAGCAGTACTTC.

The rearrangement joins TRBV2 to TRBJ2-1; TRBD2 matches at 7 bases. CDR3 length: 17 residues. Germline values: CDR1 SNHLY, CDR2 FYNNEI. V lost 3 bases to trimming and J lost 6 bases; unmatched junction nucleotides: 14. The DNA for the CDR3 is TGTGCCAGCAGTGATTCATCGGGCGGGAGCATTGGCAATGAGCAGTTCTTC. Translation: CASSDSSGGSIGNEQFF.

V is TRBV25-1 and J is TRBJ2-7; no definite D call. V was clipped by 6 bases and J by 3 bases, with 18 bases between them. Germline V gene data show CDR1 as MGHDK and CDR2 as SYGVNS. This CDR3 spans 15 amino acids. CDR3 sequence: CASSRGLVRGYEQYF. The DNA for the CDR3 is TGTGCCAGCAGCAGAGGTCTGGTACGTGGCTACGAGCAGTACTTC.

This clone occurred once. The chain carries TRBV27 and TRBJ2-6, with 7 bases matching TRBD1. The CDR3 runs 15 residues. J lost 2 bases, V lost 6 bases, and 4 bases had no gene match. CDR1 is MNHEY and CDR2 is SMNVEV in the germline V gene (reference sequence). CDR3 DNA sequence: TGTGCCAGCAGATCCGGGACAGCTGGGGCCAACGTCCTGACTTTC. Translating it yields CASRSGTAGANVLTF.

The chain is built from TRBV28 and TRBJ2-1; D might be TRBD2 (6 bases). The germline V gene encodes CDR1 MDHEN and CDR2 SYDVKM. CDR3 length equals 15 residues. V was cut by 6 bases and J by 0 bases, with 12 bases left in between. DNA for the CDR3: TGTGCCAGCAGGCTAGCGTTCACCTCCTACAATGAGCAGTTCTTC. This gives the protein CASRLAFTSYNEQFF.

The V call is TRBV19, the J call TRBJ2-7; a weak D match, TRBD1 (7 bases). Deletions cut 6 bases from V and 3 bases from J, with 12 bases between. Germline CDR1 LNHDA, CDR2 SQIVND (reference sequence). There are 13 residues in the CDR3. This chain's CDR3 is CASSSGGYYEQYF. The CDR3 DNA follows: TGTGCCAGTAGCTCAGGGGGGTACTACGAGCAGTACTTC. The variable domain in full, with the rest retrieved from reference TRBV19 and TRBJ2-7, is DGGITQSPKYLFRKEGQNVTLSCEQNLNHDAMYWYRQDPGQGLRLIYYSQIVNDFQKGDIAEGYSVSREKKESFPLTVTSAQKNPTAFYLCASSSGGYYEQYFGPGTRLTVT.

The chain combines TRBV27 with TRBJ2-7; possible D gene TRBD2, 5 bases. V lost 4 bases and J lost 6, with 22 bases in between. The CDR3 sequence is 16 residues long. Per the germline V gene, CDR1 is MNHEY and CDR2 is SMNVEV (reference sequence). DNA for the CDR3: TGTGCCAGCAGTTCGCACCTAGGGCTAGCAGGAGGCGAGCAGTACTTC. Translating it yields CASSSHLGLAGGEQYF.

CDR3 residues: CASSSRQTMNTEAFF. CDR3 DNA: TGTGCCAGCAGCTCACGACAGACCATGAACACTGAAGCTTTCTTT. The chain uses TRBV7-2 and TRBJ1-1; D is perhaps TRBD1 (5 bases). This CDR3 comprises 15 residues. V was clipped by 4 bases and J by 0 bases, with 12 bases between them. Looked up from germline, CDR1 is SGHTA and CDR2 is FQGNSA.

A remark on this clone: The identical CDR3 is also encoded by other nucleotide sequences in the sample. This sequence joins TRBV19 and TRBJ2-7, with 9 bases that match TRBD2. The V gene's germline CDR1 is LNHDA and CDR2 SQIVND (reference sequence). V shed 1 base and J 3 bases; nucleotides not matched to a gene: 4. The CDR3 sequence is 15 residues long. The DNA of the CDR3 is TGTGCCAGTAGTATAGGTGCGGGGGGGCTCTACGAGCAGTACTTC. It translates to CASSIGAGGLYEQYF.

In DNA, the CDR3 is TGTGCCAGCAGCGAGAGCGGGAGTAGCACAGATACGCAGTATTTT. Its translation: CASSESGSSTDTQYF. The chain recombines TRBV11-2 with TRBJ2-3; the match to TRBD2 covers 8 bases. V dropped 5 bases and J dropped 0; count of bases not matched to a gene: 4. The CDR3 length is 15 residues. Germline CDR1 and CDR2: SGHAT and FQNNGV.

DNA for the CDR3: TGCGCCAGCAGCTTGGACTTGGGCTCTGGAAACACCATATATTTT. It specifies CASSLDLGSGNTIYF. V gene TRBV5-1 combines with J gene TRBJ1-3; D is ambiguous. Germline V lookup: CDR1 SGHRS, CDR2 YFSETQ. The V gene lost 0 bases and the J gene lost 0 bases, with 7 bases spanning the gap. The length of the CDR3 is 15 residues.

This chain uses TRBV29-1 with TRBJ1-6; TRBD1 aligns across 12 bases. The germline V gene encodes CDR1 SQVTM and CDR2 ANQGSEA. CDR3 size: 14 residues. J was trimmed by 9 bases and V by 7 bases; bases with no gene match: 7. As DNA, the CDR3 is TGCAGCGCTACGGGACAGGGGGCCTGTTCACCCCTCCACTTT. Translated, it gives CSATGQGACSPLHF.

The chain couples TRBV28 to TRBJ1-2; D is uncertain. Germline-derived CDR1 and CDR2 are MDHEN and SYDVKM. The CDR3 runs 13 residues. V dropped 5 bases and J dropped 4 bases, with 11 bases sitting between them. CDR3 sequence: CASSLTEVYGYTF. CDR3 nucleotide sequence: TGTGCCAGCAGTCTTACGGAAGTCTATGGCTACACCTTC.

This sequence joins TRBV7-3 and TRBJ2-1; the D is unclear. From germline, CDR1 is SGHTA and CDR2 FQGTGA. The CDR3 length is 14 residues. V lost 2 bases and J lost 6, with 11 bases in between. The CDR3 DNA reads TGTGCCAGCAGCTTACGCGGTAACAGCAATGAGCAGTTCTTC. Protein sequence: CASSLRGNSNEQFF.

The J gene is TRBJ2-5, the V gene TRBV6-5; D possibly corresponds to TRBD1 (6 bases). Germline CDR1 is MNHEY and CDR2 is SVGAGI. The CDR3 is 11 amino acids. V lost 5 bases and J 8 bases, leaving 9 bases between the germline ends. The CDR3 DNA sequence: TGTGCCAGCAGTGAGGGGACAACCCAGTACTTC. It specifies CASSEGTTQYF.

J is TRBJ2-7 and V is TRBV6-5; D might be TRBD1 or TRBD2, each matching 5 bases. Germline CDR1 is MNHEY and CDR2 is SVGAGI. This CDR3 has 15 residues. Trimming pared 2 bases from V and 2 bases from J, leaving 13 bases between. CDR3 sequence: CASSYTVGTAYEQYF. CDR3 DNA: TGTGCCAGCAGTTACACGGTTGGGACCGCCTACGAGCAGTACTTC.

CDR3 protein: CASSHDRNTGELFF. CDR3 coding DNA: TGTGCCAGCAGCCACGACAGGAACACCGGGGAGCTGTTTTTT. V usage is TRBV7-3 and J usage is TRBJ2-2; a possible D gene is TRBD1 (5 bases). The CDR3 runs 14 residues. The germline V gene has CDR1 SGHTA and CDR2 FQGTGA. V was clipped by 5 bases and J by 1 base, with 8 bases between them. Full variable domain (outside the CDR3, taken from reference TRBV7-3 and TRBJ2-2): GAGVSQTPSNKVTEKGKYVELRCDPISGHTALYWYRQSLGQGPEFLIYFQGTGAADDSGLPNDRFFAVRPEGSVSTLKIQRTERGDSAVYLCASSHDRNTGELFFGEGSRLTVL.

The chain recombines TRBV7-9 with TRBJ2-1; 9 bases agree with TRBD2. The CDR3 spans 15 residues. After removal of 5 bases from V and 8 bases from J, the junction contained 10 bases not matched to a gene. Germline lookup yields CDR1 SEHNR and CDR2 FQNEAQ (reference sequence). The CDR3 protein is CASSLLAGGMDEQFF. The CDR3 DNA sequence: TGTGCCAGCAGCCTACTCGCGGGAGGGATGGATGAGCAGTTCTTC.

The V call is TRBV6-6, the J call TRBJ2-7; 10 bases are shared with TRBD2. V was clipped by 5 bases and J by 5 bases; unmatched bases: 9. The CDR3 extends over 15 amino acids. Looked up from germline, CDR1 is MNHNY and CDR2 is SVGAGI (reference sequence). DNA of the CDR3: TGTGCCAGCAGTCTCGTAGCGGGAGGACTAGACGAGCAGTACTTC. Translated, it gives CASSLVAGGLDEQYF.

The gene calls are TRBV12-5 and TRBJ2-7; D perhaps matches TRBD1 (7 bases). The CDR3 is made up of 12 amino acids. Looked up from germline, CDR1 is LGHNT and CDR2 is FRNRAP. V was clipped by 6 bases and J by 6 bases, with 12 bases between them. CDR3 in amino acids: CASGNRGGEQYF. CDR3 nucleotides: TGTGCTAGTGGGAACAGGGGAGGCGAGCAGTACTTC.

This chain connects TRBV5-8 to TRBJ2-7, with TRBD2 matching 9 bases. The V segment lost 4 bases and the J segment 0 bases; nucleotides outside the gene matches: 5. The V gene's germline CDR1 is SGHTS and CDR2 YDEGEE. This CDR3 has 15 residues. The CDR3, as DNA: TGTGCCAGCAGCGACAGAGCGGGAGGCTCCTACGAGCAGTACTTC. This codes for CASSDRAGGSYEQYF.

J is TRBJ1-2 and V is TRBV19; 7 bases map to TRBD1. The J segment lost 3 bases and the V segment lost 3 bases, leaving 4 bases of the junction unmatched. The germline V gene has CDR1 LNHDA and CDR2 SQIVND (reference sequence). The CDR3 covers 14 residues. As DNA, the CDR3 is TGTGCCAGTAGTATCCCCGGGACAGACTATGGCTACACCTTC. The encoded protein is CASSIPGTDYGYTF.

The V and J genes are TRBV12-5 and TRBJ1-5; 7 bases map to TRBD1. After removal of 4 bases from V and 2 bases from J, the junction contained 17 bases not matched to a gene. In germline, CDR1 is LGHNT, CDR2 FRNRAP. The CDR3 is 19 residues long. The CDR3 is CASGSTKPTGELGNQPQHF. In DNA form, the CDR3 reads TGTGCTAGTGGTTCAACCAAGCCCACAGGGGAATTGGGCAATCAGCCCCAGCATTTT.

The chain employs TRBV9 and TRBJ2-2; TRBD1 matches 7 bases. Germline CDR1 and CDR2: SGDLS and YYNGEE. The CDR3 contains 19 residues. V trimming: 3 bases; J trimming: 0 bases; junction bases outside the gene matches: 14. The CDR3 region is CASSEGQKINPSNTGELFF. The CDR3 coding sequence is TGTGCCAGCAGCGAGGGACAGAAGATAAACCCCTCGAACACCGGGGAGCTGTTTTTT.

CDR3 DNA: TGTGCCAGCAGTAAAACAAGGACAGGGGATTCCACAGATACGCAGTATTTT. This gives the protein CASSKTRTGDSTDTQYF. V usage is TRBV25-1 and J usage is TRBJ2-3, with 9 bases fitting TRBD1. CDR1 and CDR2 (germline): MGHDK, SYGVNS. There are 17 residues in the CDR3. V lost 5 bases and J lost 2; bases outside the gene matches: 11.